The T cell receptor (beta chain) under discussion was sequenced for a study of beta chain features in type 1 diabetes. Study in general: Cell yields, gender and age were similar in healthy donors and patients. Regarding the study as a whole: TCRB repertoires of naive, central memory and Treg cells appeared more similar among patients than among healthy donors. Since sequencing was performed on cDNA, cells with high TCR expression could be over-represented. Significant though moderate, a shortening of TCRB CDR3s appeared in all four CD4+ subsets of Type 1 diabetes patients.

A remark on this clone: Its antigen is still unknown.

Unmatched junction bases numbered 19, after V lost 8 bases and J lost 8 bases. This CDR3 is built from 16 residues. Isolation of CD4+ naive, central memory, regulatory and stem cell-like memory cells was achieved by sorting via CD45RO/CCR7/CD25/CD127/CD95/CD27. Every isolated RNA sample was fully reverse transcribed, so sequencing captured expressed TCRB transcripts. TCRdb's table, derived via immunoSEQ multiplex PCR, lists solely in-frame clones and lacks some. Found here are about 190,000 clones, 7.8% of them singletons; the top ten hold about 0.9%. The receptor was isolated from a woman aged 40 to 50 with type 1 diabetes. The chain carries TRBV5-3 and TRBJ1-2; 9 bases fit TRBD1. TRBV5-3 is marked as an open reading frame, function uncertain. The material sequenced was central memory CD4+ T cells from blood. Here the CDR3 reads CASAASQGAERRGYTF. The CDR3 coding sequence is TGTGCCAGCGCCGCTTCACAGGGGGCCGAACGGAGAGGCTACACCTTC.